This T cell receptor beta chain was sequenced for a study of somatic mutations in cytotoxic T cells in rheumatoid arthritis. Across the whole study: Each patient's diagnosis was followed right away by a blood draw (around 30 ml EDTA), before any treatment. Including V beta1+ cells that were sequenced for TCRB, some T-cell populations stained with V beta antibodies were flow-sorted at nearly 100% purity.

Germline V lookup: CDR1 SEHNR, CDR2 FQNEAQ (reference sequence). The germline V and J ends were trimmed by 2 bases and 6 bases, with 13 bases remaining between them. This CDR3 region has 14 residues. Study-wide results and caveats: The modest underrepresentation of TRBV07 observed in rheumatoid arthritis patients was not subjected to multiple-comparison adjustment.

Comments on this clone: Its specificity is unknown.

Source study methods: Published virus-specific TCRB sequences matched only a few of the patient CD8+ clones exceeding 1%. TCRdb keeps only in-frame clones here, not all; method: immunoSEQ multiplex PCR. V and J calls and clone size are those listed in that table; D and trimming were worked out from the DNA. The sample lists tens of thousands of clones, roughly 80% occurring once. Sequencing input: CD8+ T cells sorted from blood. The chain is built from TRBV7-9 and TRBJ1-1; tentatively, D is TRBD1 (5 bases). The TCR comes from an adult with rheumatoid arthritis. CDR3 coding DNA: TGTGCCAGCAGCTTATTCAGGGCCAACCCTGAAGCTTTCTTT. It encodes CASSLFRANPEAFF.